A selection of T cell receptor beta chains follows, all from one sample in a study of T cells in Graves' hyperthyroidism and ophthalmopathy. TCRdb re-analysed the multiplex PCR reads in MiXCR, keeping a single row per CDR3 protein. The sample includes about 510,000 distinct CDR3 sequences, roughly 45% of them seen just once. Material for sequencing was peripheral blood or thyroid tissue (not recorded which). The source is an adult woman with Graves' disease, either hyperthyroidism or ophthalmopathy (not recorded which). The CDR3 runs from the conserved cysteine through the conserved F or W. A D gene is named only where the DNA matches it firmly. The size of a clone is reported for some rows only, either as once, few or many, or as a class for expanded clones.

v_call	j_call	d_call	clone_size	cdr3_nt	cdr3_aa
TRBV6-4	TRBJ1-1	NA	NA	TGTGCCAGCAGCTCGGGGGCGGAGGACACTGAAGCTTTCTTT	CASSSGAEDTEAFF
TRBV6-5	TRBJ2-7	NA	few	TGTGCCAGCAGTCTAGGGATAAGCTCCTACGAGCAGTACTTC	CASSLGISSYEQYF
TRBV25-1	TRBJ2-1	NA	NA	TGTGCCTGCAGTGAACGTAGGGGGAGAGGCTCCTACAATGAGCAGTTCTTC	CACSERRGRGSYNEQFF
TRBV11-2	TRBJ2-2	NA	NA	TGTGCCAGCAGCCCGCTACGGACTACGGGCGGGGAGCTGTTTTTT	CASSPLRTTGGELFF
TRBV10-2	TRBJ2-7	NA	NA	TGCGCCAGCAGTGTGGGGGGTCGGGACAGCTCCTACGAGCAGTACTTC	CASSVGGRDSSYEQYF
TRBV6-5	TRBJ2-7	TRBD2	few	TGTGCCAGCAGTTCCAGCGGGGGGAGCTCCTACGAGCAGTACTTC	CASSSSGGSSYEQYF
TRBV19	TRBJ1-5	NA	few	TGTGCCAGCCGCGGCGGGTTATCGGGCAATCAGCCCCAGCATTTT	CASRGGLSGNQPQHF
TRBV19	TRBJ2-7	TRBD1	few	TGTGCCAGTAGTATGGGGACAGTCCACTACGAGCAGTACTTC	CASSMGTVHYEQYF
TRBV7-9	TRBJ2-5	NA	NA	TGTGCCAGCAGCTTACGCTGGTTCCAAGAGACCCAGTACTTC	CASSLRWFQETQYF
TRBV10-3	TRBJ2-6	NA	NA	TGTGCCATCAGTCGGACGGAGAACACTGAAGCTTTC	CAISRTENTEAF
TRBV19	TRBJ2-3	TRBD2	few	TGTGCCAGTACTAGCGGGAGAACAGATACGCAGTATTTT	CASTSGRTDTQYF
TRBV4-1	TRBJ1-2	NA	NA	TGCGCCAGCAGCCAAGATCTGGCCGAAACGTCGGTCTACACCTTC	CASSQDLAETSVYTF
TRBV20-1	TRBJ2-7	NA	many	TGCAGTGCTAGAGATAGGCAACAGACCTACGAGCAGTACTTC	CSARDRQQTYEQYF
TRBV7-9	TRBJ2-7	NA	many	TGTGCCAGCAGCCCAAACCCAGGGGTCGAGCAGTACTTC	CASSPNPGVEQYF
TRBV7-9	TRBJ2-7	TRBD1	NA	TGTGCCAGCAGCAACCCGCGGGACAGGGACTACGAGCAGTACTTC	CASSNPRDRDYEQYF
TRBV9	TRBJ2-7	TRBD2	few	TGTGCCAGCAGCACGGGACTAGCGAACCACGAGCAGTACTTC	CASSTGLANHEQYF
TRBV21-1	TRBJ2-3	NA	NA	TGTGCCAGCAGCACGGGACCCACAGATACGCAGTATTTT	CASSTGPTDTQYF
TRBV25-1	TRBJ1-5	NA	many	TGTGCCAGCAGTGATTCCACGGGGGTCAATCAGCCCCAGCATTTT	CASSDSTGVNQPQHF
TRBV9	TRBJ2-1	NA	NA	TGTGCCAGCAGCGTCGGCCCGTCGAGTGAGCAGTTCTTC	CASSVGPSSEQFF
TRBV29-1	TRBJ2-5	TRBD1	NA	TGCAGCGCTGGTAACCGGGACAGGCAAGAGACCCAGTACTTC	CSAGNRDRQETQYF
TRBV11-2	TRBJ1-6	TRBD1	NA	TGTGCCAGCAGCTTAGATCCGGGAGGGGGCGATCCACCCCTCCACTTT	CASSLDPGGGDPPLHF
TRBV19	TRBJ1-5	TRBD1	once	TGTGCTAGCGGGCAGGGACAGGGGGCTACCAGCAATCAGCCCCAGCATTTT	CASGQGQGATSNQPQHF
TRBV7-8	TRBJ2-6	NA	few	TGTGCCAGCAGCTTAACGCAGGGACACTCTGGGGCCAACGTCCTGACTTTC	CASSLTQGHSGANVLTF
TRBV29-1	TRBJ1-3	NA	NA	TGCAGCGTAGCCAGGGACGGCAATAACTATGGCTACACCATATATTTT	CSVARDGNNYGYTIYF
TRBV7-9	TRBJ2-7	TRBD1	NA	TGTGCCGTCCGGGACAGGAAAGGCGAGCAGTACTTC	CAVRDRKGEQYF
TRBV2	TRBJ1-2	NA	many	TGTGCCAGCTCGGCCAGCAACTATGGCTACACCTTC	CASSASNYGYTF